These 24 T cell receptor beta chains came from one sample sequenced in a study of HIV-infected children after antiretroviral therapy interruption. The treatment is: PENTA 11 planned treatment interruption arm or continuous ART arm. A 3' RACE protocol on RNA, with unique molecular identifiers, produced the TCR library. TCRdb recomputed calls from the 3' RACE reads with MiXCR, one row per CDR3 protein. The sample lists some 38,000 distinct CDR3 sequences, over 6.5% occurring once. Here the sequenced sample was CD45RA+ CD4+ T cells from PBMCs, pooled from several time points, taken from a donor given antiretroviral therapy, either interrupted or continuous. The subset was: naive CD4+ CD45RA+ CD45RO- T cells. All receptors derive from a pool of human donors with HIV.

This clonotype was detected a few times. The chain couples TRBV28 to TRBJ2-1, with D tentatively TRBD1 or TRBD2 (5 bases each). Germline V gene sequence: CDR1 MDHEN, CDR2 SYDVKM. CDR3 size: 18 residues. V gave up 10 bases and J gave up 2 bases, with 27 bases separating them. For the CDR3, the DNA is TGTGCCATCTCAACTTCCGGGACCTCAACATCGGCCTACAATGAGCAGTTCTTC. Protein sequence: CAISTSGTSTSAYNEQFF.

In this sample, this clonotype turned up many times. The chain is built from TRBV15 and TRBJ2-2; 7 nucleotides line up with TRBD2. Germline CDR1 LNHNV, CDR2 YYDKDF (reference sequence). V dropped 0 bases and J dropped 6; count of bases not matched to a gene: 7. This CDR3 has 16 residues. This CDR3 reads CATSRDRTRGSGELFF. In DNA form, the CDR3 reads TGTGCCACCAGCAGAGACCGGACTAGAGGATCCGGGGAGCTGTTTTTT.

This clonotype was seen at least ten times. At one of its ends the junction is not consistent with the germline gene, which may arise from a read error. The V and J genes are TRBV7-6 and TRBJ2-2; unclear D gene. This CDR3 contains 14 residues. CDR1 SGHVS and CDR2 FNYEAQ come from the germline V gene. The CDR3 DNA is TGTGCCAGCAGCTTAGCCCAGTACACCGGAGAGCTGTTTTTT. Protein: CASSLAQYTGELFF.

This clonotype has a count of ten or more. The chain joins TRBV18 to TRBJ2-1; D gene uncertain. Per the germline V gene, CDR1 is KGHSH and CDR2 is LQKENI. The V end was cut by 0 bases, the J end by 5 bases, with 14 bases between. CDR3 size: 16 residues. The CDR3 region is CASSPPVGLSHNEQFF. The CDR3 DNA reads TGTGCCAGCTCACCACCGGTAGGCTTGTCCCACAATGAGCAGTTCTTC.

Only a few counts were recorded for this clonotype. This rearrangement joins TRBV12-3 or TRBV12-4 to TRBJ2-5; 8 bases map to TRBD1. The V segment lost 10 bases and the J segment 7 bases; nucleotides outside the gene matches: 14. CDR3 length: 14 residues. The CDR3 region is CATNIQGVRGTQYF. CDR3 nucleotide sequence: TGTGCCACCAATATACAGGGGGTGCGTGGGACCCAGTACTTC.

This clonotype was detected many times. The genes are TRBV20-1 and TRBJ1-4; TRBD1 agrees at 9 bases. The germline gives CDR1 DFQATT, CDR2 SNEGSKA (reference sequence). The V and J ends lost 6 bases and 5 bases, in that order; junction bases with no gene match: 4. There are 13 residues in the CDR3. This CDR3 reads CSAQGTGNEKLFF. In DNA, the CDR3 is TGCAGTGCCCAAGGGACAGGGAATGAAAAACTGTTTTTT.

In its sample, this clonotype was seen many times. The chain employs TRBV6-1 and TRBJ2-5, with D possibly TRBD1 on 5 matching bases. The ends were cut back, 6 bases at V and 1 base at J, with 15 bases in the middle. CDR3 length equals 15 residues. Germline-derived CDR1 and CDR2 are MNHNS and SASEGT. The CDR3 DNA reads as TGTGCCAGCAGCCCGTCCCTGACAGTCCAAGAGACCCAGTACTTC. It codes for CASSPSLTVQETQYF.

The chain combines TRBV20-1 with TRBJ1-2; 8 bases agree with TRBD1. CDR3 size: 12 residues. Per the germline V gene, CDR1 is DFQATT and CDR2 is SNEGSKA (reference sequence). Germline trimming cut 5 bases from V and 4 bases from J; bases unmatched to any gene: 3. CDR3 in amino acids: CSARGTGYGYTF. As DNA, the CDR3 is TGCAGTGCTCGGGGGACAGGCTATGGCTACACCTTC.

In this sample, this clonotype turned up many times. The chain carries TRBV6-5 and TRBJ1-4, with D possibly being TRBD1 (6 bases). Germline V CDR1 and CDR2: MNHEY, SVGAGI. Trimming took off 8 bases at V and 8 bases at J, with 18 bases between the two ends. CDR3 length equals 14 residues. The CDR3 region is CASRVGGRGEKLFF. In nucleotides, the CDR3 is TGTGCCAGCCGCGTGGGGGGCCGTGGGGAAAAACTGTTTTTT.

This clonotype occurred many times. Relative to the germline gene, one junction end is altered; a read error may explain this. J is TRBJ2-1 and V is TRBV23-1; no reliable D call. TRBV23-1 qualifies as an ORF whose function is uncertain. This CDR3 is 13 amino acids long. The CDR3, as DNA: TGTGCCAGCAGTCTGCCCAGCCATGCTGAGCAGTTCTTC. It is translated as CASSLPSHAEQFF.

This sequence joins TRBV11-1 and TRBJ2-3, with a possible D match to TRBD2 (6 bases). Trimming removed 6 bases at V and 7 bases at J, with 11 bases between. The CDR3 length is 12 residues. Germline CDR1 reads SGHAT; CDR2 reads FQDESV (reference sequence). CDR3 DNA: TGTGCCAGCAGGGGGAGGAGTCATACGCAGTATTTT. Translating gives CASRGRSHTQYF. Full variable domain (rest looked up from reference TRBV11-1 and TRBJ2-3): EAEVAQSPRYKITEKSQAVAFWCDPISGHATLYWYRQILGQGPELLVQFQDESVVDDSQLPKDRFSAERLKGVDSTLKIQPAELGDSAMYLCASRGRSHTQYFGPGTRLTVL.

This clonotype came up many times. The CDR3 nucleotides read TGTGCCAGCAGTCCCGGGACAGGGGTGGTAGCTTTCTTT. It is translated as CASSPGTGVVAFF. This chain uses TRBV28 with TRBJ1-1, with 10 bases aligning to TRBD1. Germline V gene lookup returns CDR1 MDHEN and CDR2 SYDVKM. V trimming: 5 bases; J trimming: 10 bases; junction bases outside the gene matches: 7. CDR3 length equals 13 residues. Based on the CDR3 plus reference TRBV28 and TRBJ1-1, the full variable domain is DVKVTQSSRYLVKRTGEKVFLECVQDMDHENMFWYRQDPGLGLRLIYFSYDVKMKEKGDIPEGYSVSREKKERFSLILESASTNQTSMYLCASSPGTGVVAFFGQGTRLTVV.

This clonotype was picked up a small number of times. The chain carries TRBV7-9 and TRBJ2-7; tentatively, D is TRBD1 or TRBD2 (5 bases each). In germline, CDR1 is SEHNR, CDR2 FQNEAQ (reference sequence). The CDR3 extends over 15 amino acids. V shed 1 base and J shed 4 bases, with 14 bases lying between them. CDR3 region: CASSLGWDREYEQYF. The DNA for the CDR3 is TGTGCCAGCAGCTTAGGCTGGGACCGAGAATACGAGCAGTACTTC. Full variable domain (missing parts from reference TRBV7-9 and TRBJ2-7): DTGVSQNPRHKITKRGQNVTFRCDPISEHNRLYWYRQTLGQGPEFLTYFQNEAQLEKSRLLSDRFSAERPKGSFSTLEIQRTEQGDSAMYLCASSLGWDREYEQYFGPGTRLTVT.

This clonotype was observed at least ten times. The V gene is TRBV20-1, the J gene TRBJ2-1, with 10 bases matching TRBD1. J lost 10 bases, V lost 0 bases, and 9 bases had no gene match. CDR1 is DFQATT, CDR2 SNEGSKA, per germline (reference sequence). This CDR3 is built from 15 residues. The CDR3 reads CSARDTRTGGGEQFF. The DNA of the CDR3 is TGCAGTGCTAGAGATACCCGGACAGGGGGAGGGGAGCAGTTCTTC.

Ten or more counts support this clonotype. A read error may produce the germline difference seen at one junction end. The chain uses TRBV6-6 and TRBJ2-4; D is possibly TRBD1 (5 bases). CDR3 size: 12 residues. CDR1 is MNHNY, CDR2 SVGAGI, per germline (reference sequence). As DNA, the CDR3 is TGTGCCAGCGGTGATGGACAAAACACCTTGTACTTT. This encodes CASGDGQNTLYF.

The chain joins TRBV3-1 to TRBJ2-5; 9 bases map to TRBD2. Germline values: CDR1 LGHDT, CDR2 YNNKEL (reference sequence). The CDR3 is made up of 16 amino acids. V was pared by 1 base and J by 4 bases, with 7 bases of the junction left unmatched. CDR3 amino acids: CASSQGLAGFAETQYF. DNA of the CDR3: TGTGCCAGCAGCCAAGGGCTAGCGGGATTCGCAGAGACCCAGTACTTC.

At least ten counts were recorded for this clonotype. The rearrangement uses TRBV5-6 and TRBJ2-7; the match to TRBD1 covers 9 bases. Germline V gives CDR1 SGHDT, CDR2 YYEEEE. The V segment lost 3 bases and the J segment 1 base; nucleotides outside the gene matches: 2. The CDR3 consists of 14 residues. The CDR3 DNA follows: TGTGCCAGCAGCTGGGGGACAGGGTCCTACGAGCAGTACTTC. Encoded protein: CASSWGTGSYEQYF.

At least ten counts were recorded for this clonotype. J is TRBJ2-7 and V is TRBV6-1; a possible D gene is TRBD1 (6 bases). With 8 bases removed from V and 0 bases from J, the gap between germline ends came to 11 bases. Looked up from germline, CDR1 is MNHNS and CDR2 is SASEGT. The CDR3 covers 13 residues. The CDR3 bases are TGTGCCAGCCGGACGGACAGCTCCTACGAGCAGTACTTC. Its protein product is CASRTDSSYEQYF.

This clonotype was recorded at least ten times. The rearrangement uses TRBV11-3 and TRBJ2-2; D unclear. This CDR3 spans 13 amino acids. Germline-derived CDR1 and CDR2 are SGHNT and YENEEA. Trimming left V 4 bases short and J 2 bases short, with 5 bases between. Written as DNA, the CDR3 is TGTGCCAGCAGCTCCGTCAACACCGGGGAGCTGTTTTTT. This sequence encodes CASSSVNTGELFF.

This clonotype was picked up many times. The chain joins TRBV28 to TRBJ2-7; D perhaps matches TRBD2 (6 bases). CDR1 is MDHEN, CDR2 SYDVKM, per germline. This CDR3 region has 16 residues. V lost 4 bases, J lost 5 bases, and 21 bases lay in between. The CDR3 protein is CASSSAPGLRLNEQYF. As DNA, the CDR3 is TGTGCCAGCAGTTCTGCCCCGGGACTCCGGTTGAACGAGCAGTACTTC.

This clonotype appeared many times. The chain has TRBV20-1 and TRBJ2-7; 7 bases align to TRBD1. Looked up from germline, CDR1 is DFQATT and CDR2 is SNEGSKA (reference sequence). The V and J ends lost 4 bases and 1 base, in that order; junction bases with no gene match: 4. The CDR3 has 13 amino acids. The CDR3: CSAKGQPSYEQYF. The CDR3, as DNA: TGCAGTGCTAAGGGACAGCCTTCCTACGAGCAGTACTTC.

This clonotype came up many times. The rearrangement uses TRBV6-5 and TRBJ1-5, with D perhaps TRBD1 (6 bases). This CDR3 comprises 13 residues. V was shortened by 6 bases and J by 4 bases, with 10 bases between the two germline ends. Germline V gene data show CDR1 as MNHEY and CDR2 as SVGAGI. The CDR3 nucleotides are TGTGCCAGCAGAATGGACAGAAATCAGCCCCAGCATTTT. Translation: CASRMDRNQPQHF.

To note about this clonotype: Compared with germline, one end of the junction differs, possibly owing to a read error. The rearrangement links TRBV12-5 to TRBJ1-1; no firm D call. The CDR3 totals 17 residues. CDR1 and CDR2 (germline): LGHNT, FRNRAP. CDR3 sequence: CASGLAPGSTVNIEAFF. CDR3 nucleotides: TGTGCTAGTGGTTTGGCCCCTGGTTCCACAGTGAACATTGAAGCTTTCTTT.

This clonotype was detected ten times or more. This CDR3 reads CASRQTGLADEQYF. The CDR3 DNA follows: TGTGCCAGCAGGCAAACGGGACTAGCCGACGAGCAGTACTTC. V gene TRBV6-6 combines with J gene TRBJ2-7; the match to TRBD2 covers 9 bases. The CDR3 loop spans 14 amino acids. Germline CDR1 MNHNY, CDR2 SVGAGI (reference sequence). V shed 6 bases and J 5 bases; nucleotides not matched to a gene: 8.